These T cell receptor beta chains were read from a single sample in a study of shared clonotypes between healthy human individuals. Generated by immunoSEQ multiplex PCR, the TCRdb table keeps only in-frame clones and is missing some. Here the sample spans roughly 760,000 clones, around 72% being singletons. Sequenced sample: memory CD4+ T cells sorted from blood. The receptors shown here come from a woman aged 25 to 39 in good health. Each CDR3 is given with its conserved first and last residue. D genes are given only for firm matches. Expanded clones are given a class, and other clones once, few, many or no size at all.

TRBJ2-1 - TRBV18 once TGTGCCAGCTCACCACCTCAGGGGTCGCGGTTCTTC CASSPPQGSRFF
TRBJ1-2 - TRBV4-1 - TGCGCCAGCAGCGCGACTGACTATGGCTACACCTTC CASSATDYGYTF
TRBJ1-2 TRBD1 TRBV25-1 - TGTGCCAGCAAGAGGACAGGGGTGACTGGCTACACCTTC CASKRTGVTGYTF
TRBJ1-1 TRBD1 TRBV6-5 - TGTGCCAGCAGTTACGACAGGGCCTACACTGAAGCTTTCTTT CASSYDRAYTEAFF
TRBJ2-1 - TRBV20-1 - TGCAGTACCCTCCTCCACAATGAGCAGTTCTTC CSTLLHNEQFF
TRBJ1-1 - TRBV6-1 once TGTGCCAGCAGGCTACAGGGCCCCGAAGCTTTCTTT CASRLQGPEAFF
TRBJ1-4 TRBD1 TRBV7-6 - TGTGCCAGCAGCCCCGGGGGGGGACAGAATAATGAAAAACTGTTTTTT CASSPGGGQNNEKLFF
TRBJ2-7 - TRBV6-5 - TGTGCCAGCAGTTACTCCGGGGTCTACGAGCAGTACTTC CASSYSGVYEQYF
TRBJ1-5 - TRBV28 few TGTGCCAGCAGTTTAATGTCGGGAAGTAGTAATCAGCCCCAGCATTTT CASSLMSGSSNQPQHF
TRBJ2-1 - TRBV30 once TGTGCCTGGATCGGCTCCCCGTGGGACAATGAGCAGTTCTTC CAWIGSPWDNEQFF
TRBJ1-1 - TRBV7-2 many TGTGCCAGCAGCGCGACCTCAGGCGGCACTGAAGCTTTCTTT CASSATSGGTEAFF
TRBJ2-5 - TRBV28 - TGTGCCAGCAGTTTTGGGAACCAAGAGACCCAGTACTTC CASSFGNQETQYF
TRBJ1-5 - TRBV21-1 - TGTGCCAGCAGCCTGAGGGGTGGGCTCGGTGGCAATCAGCCCCAGCATTTT CASSLRGGLGGNQPQHF
TRBJ2-7 TRBD2 TRBV11-2 - TGTGCCAGCAGCTTTCGGGGAGGAAGTAGCGGGAGTTACGAGCAGTACTTC CASSFRGGSSGSYEQYF
TRBJ2-2 TRBD1 TRBV13 - TGTGCCAGCAGCCCCGCCGGGACAGGGAGGTCCGGGGAGCTGTTTTTT CASSPAGTGRSGELFF
TRBJ2-5 - TRBV7-2 - TGTGCCAGCAGCTTAGTGTCGGGTGGGGGAGAGACCCAGTACTTC CASSLVSGGGETQYF
TRBJ2-1 TRBD2 TRBV15 once TGTGCCACCAGCATCGAGCGGGAAGACTACAATGAGCAGTTCTTC CATSIEREDYNEQFF
TRBJ2-2 - TRBV29-1 - TGCAGCGCGACGGGTTCCAGGGAGCTGTTTTTT CSATGSRELFF
TRBJ2-2 - TRBV10-3 - TGTGCCATCAGCTACAGGGGCGGGAGAGTTGTCGGGGAGCTGTTTTTT CAISYRGGRVVGELFF
TRBJ2-5 - TRBV6-5 - TGTGCCAGCAGTTTCCGGGCAAACCAAGAGACCCAGTACTTC CASSFRANQETQYF
TRBJ2-1 - TRBV6-4 once TGTGCCAGCAGTCCCACCGAGTACAATGAGCAGTTCTTC CASSPTEYNEQFF
TRBJ2-7 TRBD2 TRBV18 - TGTGCCAGCTTAGGGCTAGCGGGGGGCTCCTACGAGCAGTACTTC CASLGLAGGSYEQYF
TRBJ1-6 - TRBV4-1 - TGCGCCAGCAGCCAAGACCGGGGAGGGAATTCACCCCTCCACTTT CASSQDRGGNSPLHF